The clone carrying this T cell receptor (beta chain) showed up just once. TCRdb keeps only in-frame clones here, not all; method: immunoSEQ multiplex PCR. The repertoire holds about 300,000 clones, with around nine tenths as singletons. Everyone who took part was roughly 18 to 95 years old, and they came from 20 to 25 US areas. This sample is drawn from a study of blood T cell repertoires in COVID-19. Study information: Samples taken during acute and convalescent COVID-19 were collected in the United States, Italy and Spain.

V was pared by 6 bases and J by 7 bases, with 11 bases of the junction left unmatched. Germline V lookup: CDR1 MDHEN, CDR2 SYDVKM. CDR3 length: 14 amino acids. The sequence was obtained from a woman in her thirties who had recovered from COVID-19. The chain has TRBV28 and TRBJ1-1, with 7 bases fitting TRBD1. The sample consisted of PBMCs or T cells enriched from blood (not recorded which). DNA of the CDR3: TGTGCCAGCAGCCCAGTTGGACAGGTGGTTGAAGCTTTCTTT. Translated: CASSPVGQVVEAFF.